A single sample gave rise to the 27 T cell receptor beta chains below, sequenced in a study of glioma-infiltrating T cells. Amplification of TCR alpha and beta CDR3 regions from RNA used iRepertoire nested multiplex PCR. MiXCR, applied by TCRdb to the multiplex PCR reads, yields one record per CDR3 protein. Among around 180,000 distinct CDR3 sequences listed, over 40% were seen once. Material for sequencing was glioma tissue, nonneoplastic brain tissue, or PBMCs (not recorded which). Receptor source: a human donor with low-grade glioma or glioblastoma, undergoing nonglioma brain surgery, or in good health (not recorded which).

This clonotype was counted many times. The chain couples TRBV20-1 to TRBJ1-1; D unclear. V was pared by 7 bases and J by 7 bases, with 10 bases between. CDR3 length: 10 residues. The V gene's germline CDR1 is DFQATT and CDR2 SNEGSKA (reference sequence). DNA of the CDR3: TGCAGTGTCATAGATTATGAAGCTTTCTTT. It yields the protein CSVIDYEAFF.

Notes on this clonotype: The germline gene is not matched at one end of the junction; a read error may be the cause. The chain uses TRBV5-4 and TRBJ1-2; 7 bases line up with TRBD1. There are 15 residues in the CDR3. Germline V lookup: CDR1 SGHNT, CDR2 YYREEE (reference sequence). The CDR3 DNA sequence: TGTGCCAGCAGCCCTGGGACAGCAAACAACTATGGCTACGCCTTC. It specifies CASSPGTANNYGYAF.

V is TRBV6-1 and J is TRBJ2-7, with TRBD2 matching 10 bases. CDR3 size: 13 residues. Germline assignment: CDR1 MNHNS and CDR2 SASEGT. V was pared by 2 bases and J by 7 bases, with 2 bases of the junction left unmatched. The DNA for the CDR3 is TGTGCCAGCAGTGAAACTAGCGGGACAGAGCAGTACTTC. Residues: CASSETSGTEQYF.

This clonotype was found a few times. This chain uses TRBV5-4 with TRBJ2-3, with 13 positions matching TRBD2. V gave up 4 bases and J gave up 6 bases; unmatched junction bases: 8. The CDR3 has 16 residues. Germline V gene sequence: CDR1 SGHNT, CDR2 YYREEE (reference sequence). CDR3 nucleotide sequence: TGTGCCAGCAGCACCGGGACTAGCGGGATGGTGGATACGCAGTATTTT. It yields the protein CASSTGTSGMVDTQYF.

This clonotype was found many times. The chain carries TRBV27 and TRBJ1-3; tentative D call: TRBD1 (6 bases). The CDR3 totals 15 residues. Between the trimmed V and J ends, which lost 6 bases and 1 base, there was a span of 13 bases. Germline-derived CDR1 and CDR2 are MNHEY and SMNVEV (reference sequence). CDR3 in DNA: TGTGCCAGCAGCCAGGGGTTTCGATCTGGAAACACCATATATTTT. Protein: CASSQGFRSGNTIYF.

The genes are TRBV2 and TRBJ1-1, with D unresolved. Trimming removed 4 bases at V and 11 bases at J, with 14 bases between. The CDR3 has 12 amino acids. From germline, CDR1 is SNHLY and CDR2 FYNNEI. CDR3 in amino acids: CASSVVQSKAFF. For the CDR3, the DNA is TGTGCCAGCAGTGTCGTACAGTCTAAGGCTTTCTTT.

A word on this clonotype: Sequence at one end of the junction differs from germline and may be a read error. The rearrangement uses TRBV6-4 and TRBJ2-1, with 9 bases matching TRBD2. The germline gives CDR1 MRHNA, CDR2 SNTAGT. The CDR3 totals 17 residues. CDR3 region: CASSYSVTSGPYNEQFF. CDR3 coding DNA: TGTGCCAGCAGTTACTCTGTGACTAGCGGACCCTACAATGAGCAGTTCTTC.

The chain carries TRBV2 and TRBJ2-5; D might be TRBD1 (5 bases). Germline-derived CDR1 and CDR2 are SNHLY and FYNNEI. CDR3 size: 15 residues. V was clipped by 10 bases and J by 2 bases, with 20 bases between them. As DNA, the CDR3 is TGTGCCACCCGCTTATTAGGGGTCCAACAAGAGACCCAGTACTTC. Protein: CATRLLGVQQETQYF.

This clonotype was recorded many times. The chain uses TRBV19 and TRBJ2-1; no clear D. The germline CDR1 and CDR2 sequences are LNHDA and SQIVND (reference sequence). Trimming shortened V by 3 bases and J by 7 bases, and 13 bases separated the two germline ends. This CDR3 has 14 residues. DNA of the CDR3: TGTGCCAGTAGTATGGTGGGCCACTCGAATGAGCAGTTCTTC. It encodes CASSMVGHSNEQFF.

The J gene is TRBJ2-5, the V gene TRBV29-1; TRBD1 might be the D (6 bases). The CDR3 has 13 residues. CDR1 is SQVTM, CDR2 ANQGSEA, per germline. Here the CDR3 reads CRVETGLQETQYF. The CDR3 DNA reads as TGCAGGGTGGAGACAGGCCTACAAGAGACCCAGTACTTC.

As for this clonotype: The junction shows a germline mismatch at one end, possibly a read error. V usage is TRBV4-1 and J usage is TRBJ2-7; tentative D call: TRBD2 (5 bases). This CDR3 has 15 residues. The germline V gene encodes CDR1 MGHRA and CDR2 YSYEKL. Here the CDR3 reads CASSPWRGIENEQYF. For the CDR3, the DNA is TGCGCAAGCAGCCCCTGGAGAGGGATCGAAAACGAGCAGTACTTC.

This clonotype was found once. The chain employs TRBV7-9 and TRBJ2-1; D is unclear. This CDR3 has 13 residues. Germline loops: CDR1 SEHNR, CDR2 FQNEAQ (reference sequence). The V gene lost 5 bases and the J gene lost 8 bases, with 13 bases spanning the gap. In DNA, the CDR3 is TGTGCCAGCAGCGCTGGTGAGGCTCATGAGCAGTTCTTC. Amino acids: CASSAGEAHEQFF.

This clonotype has a count of ten or more. The chain uses TRBV28 and TRBJ2-1; TRBD2 aligns across 8 bases. J gave up 5 bases and V 9 bases, and 12 bases lay outside the gene matches. This CDR3 contains 15 residues. CDR1 and CDR2 from the germline V gene are MDHEN and SYDVKM. DNA of the CDR3: TGTGCCAGTACCCCCGGACTAGCTCCCAACAATGAGCAGTTCTTC. Translation: CASTPGLAPNNEQFF.

Details on this clonotype: The junction departs from the called germline gene at one end, perhaps through a read error. The rearrangement uses TRBV28 and TRBJ2-7; D is unclear. The CDR3 is made up of 13 amino acids. Germline V gene sequence: CDR1 MDHEN, CDR2 SYDVKM. The CDR3 DNA reads TGTGCCAGCAAGTTCACATGTACCTACAAGCAGTACTTC. Translation gives CASKFTCTYKQYF. Using reference TRBV28 and TRBJ2-7 for the parts outside the CDR3, the full variable domain is DVKVTQSSRYLVKRTGEKVFLECVQDMDHENMFWYRQDPGLGLRLIYFSYDVKMKEKGDIPEGYSVSREKKERFSLILESASTNQTSMYLCASKFTCTYKQYFGPGTRLTVT.

With respect to this clonotype: A read error may be the cause here, since a much bigger clone is one base away. The chain is built from TRBV12-3 or TRBV12-4 and TRBJ2-1; the D gene could be TRBD1 or TRBD2 (5 bases each). This CDR3 is 13 amino acids long. V lost 3 bases to trimming and J lost 7 bases, with 10 bases between them. CDR3 in amino acids: CASSLGDVNEQFF. CDR3 bases: TGTGCCAGCAGTTTGGGGGACGTTAATGAGCAGTTCTTC.

This clonotype was observed many times. The chain couples TRBV10-3 to TRBJ2-7; the D is unclear. Trimming shortened V by 0 bases and J by 6 bases, and 6 bases separated the two germline ends. CDR3 length: 12 residues. Looked up from germline, CDR1 is ENHRY and CDR2 is SYGVKD. The CDR3 region is CAISESRVEQYF. CDR3 nucleotide sequence: TGTGCCATCAGTGAGTCACGGGTCGAGCAGTACTTC.

The chain uses TRBV19 and TRBJ2-5, with 8 nucleotides matching TRBD1. This CDR3 is 14 amino acids long. The trim removed 3 bases at V and 4 bases at J, leaving 4 bases unmatched. Germline V gene lookup returns CDR1 LNHDA and CDR2 SQIVND (reference sequence). CDR3 DNA sequence: TGTGCCAGTAGTATTTTTCAGGGGGCAGAGACCCAGTACTTC. Encoded protein: CASSIFQGAETQYF.

This clonotype occurred a few times. The chain employs TRBV2 and TRBJ2-3; 7 nucleotides line up with TRBD2. Germline-derived CDR1 and CDR2 are SNHLY and FYNNEI. CDR3 length: 13 amino acids. Trimming cost V 7 bases and J 4 bases; bases outside gene matches: 5. This CDR3 reads CASTMGGADTQYF. In nucleotides, the CDR3 is TGTGCCAGCACCATGGGGGGGGCAGATACGCAGTATTTT.

This clonotype showed up many times. The chain couples TRBV12-3 or TRBV12-4 to TRBJ2-7; no reliable D call. The CDR3 runs 13 residues. V lost 5 bases and J lost 2, with 10 bases in between. Here the CDR3 DNA reads TGTGCCAGCAGTACGGCAGAACCCTACGAGCAGTACTTC. Amino acids: CASSTAEPYEQYF.

The chain has TRBV7-9 and TRBJ2-7; D call uncertain. This CDR3 comprises 16 residues. Germline-derived CDR1 and CDR2 are SEHNR and FQNEAQ (reference sequence). V gave up 1 base and J gave up 4 bases, with 17 bases separating them. In nucleotides, the CDR3 is TGTGCCAGCAGCTTAGGTGACCCACTCTCCGGGTACGAGCAGTACTTC. Protein sequence: CASSLGDPLSGYEQYF.

This clonotype was counted a few times. The V and J genes are TRBV19 and TRBJ1-5, with a possible D match to TRBD1 (5 bases). The CDR3 runs 15 residues. The germline gives CDR1 LNHDA, CDR2 SQIVND (reference sequence). The ends were cut back, 5 bases at V and 4 bases at J, with 15 bases in the middle. DNA for the CDR3: TGTGCCAGTAGTGCGTTACATCGGGGGAATCAGCCCCAGCATTTT. Translated, it gives CASSALHRGNQPQHF.

This clonotype was seen ten or more times. The rearrangement uses TRBV4-2 and TRBJ1-1; 9 bases line up with TRBD1. The CDR3 contains 14 residues. CDR1 is LGHNA, CDR2 YNFKEQ, per germline. J was trimmed by 3 bases and V by 3 bases; bases with no gene match: 2. CDR3 in DNA: TGTGCCAGCAGCCAGACAGGGGGGGACACTGAAGCTTTCTTT. Translating gives CASSQTGGDTEAFF.

This clonotype came up many times. This CDR3 reads CASSETGWGDEQFF. The DNA of the CDR3 is TGTGCCAGCAGTGAAACAGGGTGGGGGGATGAGCAGTTCTTC. This chain uses TRBV2 with TRBJ2-1, with D possibly being TRBD1 or TRBD2 (6 bases each). Trimming pared 2 bases from V and 8 bases from J, leaving 13 bases between. The CDR3 loop spans 14 amino acids. CDR1 and CDR2 (germline): SNHLY, FYNNEI.

This clonotype was observed at least ten times. The genes are TRBV27 and TRBJ2-1; D possibly corresponds to TRBD2 (6 bases). The CDR3 spans 16 residues. V lost 6 bases and J lost 3, with 18 bases in between. Germline V lookup: CDR1 MNHEY, CDR2 SMNVEV (reference sequence). CDR3 sequence: CASSPGVAAHYNEQFF. The CDR3 DNA sequence: TGTGCCAGCAGCCCAGGCGTAGCGGCCCACTACAATGAGCAGTTCTTC.

This clonotype was detected a few times. This chain connects TRBV11-2 to TRBJ2-5; D is unclear. Trimming shortened V by 1 base and J by 1 base, and 10 bases separated the two germline ends. CDR1 and CDR2 (germline): SGHAT, FQNNGV. This CDR3 region has 15 residues. CDR3 loop: CASSLVGSLQETQYF. In DNA form, the CDR3 reads TGTGCCAGCAGCTTAGTTGGTAGTCTCCAAGAGACCCAGTACTTC.

For this clonotype: One end of the junction is discordant with germline, which a read error may explain. The chain uses TRBV19 and TRBJ2-1, with TRBD1 matching 8 bases. The CDR3 runs to 16 residues. CDR1 LNHDA and CDR2 SQIVND come from the germline V gene (reference sequence). Here the CDR3 reads CASSILMQGAGNEKFF. The DNA for the CDR3 is TGTGCCAGTAGTATTTTGATGCAGGGGGCCGGCAATGAGAAGTTCTTC.

The rearrangement links TRBV6-2 or TRBV6-3 to TRBJ2-7; D possibly matches TRBD1 or TRBD2 (5 bases each). V shed 5 bases and J shed 2 bases, with 28 bases lying between them. Germline CDR1 reads MNHEY; CDR2 reads SVGEGT. The CDR3 consists of 19 residues. The CDR3 region has the DNA TGTGCCAGCAGTGACCGACCCCGTGGGGCAGTGGGACGCACCTACGAGCAGTACTTC. It is translated as CASSDRPRGAVGRTYEQYF.